Following are 24 T cell receptor beta chains from one sample sequenced in a study of blood T cell repertoires in COVID-19 (dated by TCRdb to the early 2020s). Library preparation used the immunoSEQ multiplex PCR assay. TCRdb holds this immuneACCESS table with in-frame rearrangements only. Some clones are missing; in checked studies, unresolved V genes explain under half, and the rest has no known cause. The sample records over 30,000 clones, about four fifths of which are singletons. More than 35% of the sample goes to the ten largest clones. Sequencing was done on a sample of peripheral blood. These TCRs come from a man at least 80 years old with active or convalescent COVID-19.

This rearrangement joins TRBV9 to TRBJ1-5; D is uncertain. V gave up 0 bases and J gave up 3 bases, with 34 bases separating them. The CDR3 consists of 23 residues. In germline, CDR1 is SGDLS, CDR2 YYNGEE. The DNA for the CDR3 is TGTGCCAGCAGCGTAGCTTTGAGGACTAAGCAGGCTCGGGAGTGTTACCTCAATCAGCCCCAGCATTTT. Translating gives CASSVALRTKQARECYLNQPQHF.

J is TRBJ2-7 and V is TRBV19; 9 bases map to TRBD1. There are 14 residues in the CDR3. Germline lookup yields CDR1 LNHDA and CDR2 SQIVND (reference sequence). With 2 bases clipped from V and 3 bases from J, the junction kept 2 bases outside the gene matches. The DNA of the CDR3 is TGTGCCAGTAGTATATCGGGACAGGGCTACGAGCAGTACTTC. Translating gives CASSISGQGYEQYF.

V and J are TRBV7-9 and TRBJ1-2, with D tentatively TRBD1 (6 bases). Trimming removed 1 base from V and 1 base from J, with 16 bases in between. CDR1 and CDR2 from the germline V gene are SEHNR and FQNEAQ (reference sequence). This CDR3 spans 17 amino acids. The CDR3 DNA reads as TGTGCCAGCAGCTTAGGGGGCCTTCAACAGGGTAACTATGGCTACACCTTC. Protein product: CASSLGGLQQGNYGYTF.

This chain links TRBV30 with TRBJ1-6; D call uncertain. V was pared by 4 bases and J by 3 bases, with 16 bases between. The CDR3 spans 16 residues. Germline V lookup: CDR1 GTSNPN, CDR2 SVGIG (reference sequence). The CDR3 nucleotides are TGTGCCTGGAAAACCGTCGCGGGGAACTATAATTCACCCCTCCACTTT. Its translation: CAWKTVAGNYNSPLHF.

CDR3 coding DNA: TGTGCCAGCAGCTTAGTCGGGGGGCTTGGTCAGCCCCAGCATTTT. It yields the protein CASSLVGGLGQPQHF. The rearrangement joins TRBV7-9 to TRBJ1-5; tentative D call: TRBD1 (6 bases). The CDR3 loop spans 15 amino acids. Germline lookup yields CDR1 SEHNR and CDR2 FQNEAQ (reference sequence). Between the trimmed V and J ends, which lost 1 base and 6 bases, there was a span of 13 bases. Variable domain in full (rest from reference TRBV7-9 and TRBJ1-5): DTGVSQNPRHKITKRGQNVTFRCDPISEHNRLYWYRQTLGQGPEFLTYFQNEAQLEKSRLLSDRFSAERPKGSFSTLEIQRTEQGDSAMYLCASSLVGGLGQPQHFGDGTRLSIL.

The J gene is TRBJ1-2, the V gene TRBV5-6; D is undetermined. Germline values: CDR1 SGHDT, CDR2 YYEEEE. V lost 3 bases to trimming and J lost 4 bases, with 19 bases between them. This CDR3 comprises 16 residues. The CDR3 reads CASSSWALSEIYGYTF. For the CDR3, the DNA is TGTGCCAGCAGCTCCTGGGCCCTATCAGAGATCTATGGCTACACCTTC. Based on the CDR3 plus reference TRBV5-6 and TRBJ1-2, the full variable domain is DAGVTQSPTHLIKTRGQQVTLRCSPKSGHDTVSWYQQALGQGPQFIFQYYEEEERQRGNFPDRFSGHQFPNYSSELNVNALLLGDSALYLCASSSWALSEIYGYTFGSGTRLTVV.

The CDR3 loop is CASSSGQGRNQPQHF. In DNA, the CDR3 is TGTGCCAGCAGTTCCGGACAGGGGAGGAATCAGCCCCAGCATTTT. The V gene is TRBV28, the J gene TRBJ1-5, with 9 bases that match TRBD1. V was pared by 4 bases and J by 4 bases, with 5 bases of the junction left unmatched. Germline V gives CDR1 MDHEN, CDR2 SYDVKM. The CDR3 consists of 15 residues.

The chain recombines TRBV5-1 with TRBJ2-1, with D possibly being TRBD2 (6 bases). The CDR3 has 15 residues. The V gene's germline CDR1 is SGHRS and CDR2 YFSETQ. Trimming removed 5 bases from V and 5 bases from J, with 17 bases in between. CDR3 DNA: TGCGCCAGCAGAAGGGCTGGCGGGGAGAACAATGAGCAGTTCTTC. Its translation: CASRRAGGENNEQFF.

V usage is TRBV11-2 and J usage is TRBJ2-3; D perhaps matches TRBD2 (6 bases). Germline values: CDR1 SGHAT, CDR2 FQNNGV. CDR3 size: 14 residues. Trimming stripped 1 base from V and 1 base from J, with 6 bases between. The chain's CDR3 is CASSLAGGTDTQYF. Written as DNA, the CDR3 is TGTGCCAGCAGCTTAGCGGGGGGCACAGATACGCAGTATTTT.

The chain carries TRBV2 and TRBJ2-7; D may be TRBD2 (6 bases). Germline CDR1 SNHLY, CDR2 FYNNEI. CDR3 size: 13 residues. V gave up 6 bases and J gave up 0 bases, with 9 bases separating them. CDR3 loop: CASRGRSSYEQYF. Here the CDR3 DNA reads TGTGCCAGCAGGGGGAGGAGCTCCTACGAGCAGTACTTC.

The rearrangement uses TRBV28 and TRBJ1-3, with D perhaps matching TRBD1 (6 bases). V was pared by 1 base and J by 11 bases, with 15 bases between. This CDR3 region has 14 residues. Germline lookup yields CDR1 MDHEN and CDR2 SYDVKM. The CDR3 DNA follows: TGTGCCAGCAGTTTATTGGGCAGGGGATCGTCCATATATTTT. Protein product: CASSLLGRGSSIYF.

The CDR3 sequence is CASRRGTVDTGELFF. The CDR3 nucleotides read TGTGCCAGCAGGCGTGGGACAGTTGACACCGGGGAGCTGTTTTTT. This sequence joins TRBV6-5 and TRBJ2-2, with TRBD1 matching 7 bases. This CDR3 comprises 15 residues. Germline CDR1 MNHEY, CDR2 SVGAGI. Unmatched junction bases numbered 7, after V lost 6 bases and J lost 3 bases.

This clone was detected many times. The chain recombines TRBV7-2 with TRBJ1-2; 10 bases fit TRBD1. Germline CDR1 reads SGHTA; CDR2 reads FQGNSA. The V gene end was trimmed by 0 bases and the J gene end by 4 bases; junction bases not matched to a gene: 5. The CDR3 is 16 residues long. CDR3 sequence: CASSLAGTGAGYGYTF. CDR3 nucleotides: TGTGCCAGCAGCTTAGCCGGGACAGGGGCGGGCTATGGCTACACCTTC. Using reference TRBV7-2 and TRBJ1-2 for the parts outside the CDR3, the full variable domain is GAGVSQSPSNKVTEKGKDVELRCDPISGHTALYWYRQSLGQGLEFLIYFQGNSAPDKSGLPSDRFSAERTGGSVSTLTIQRTQQEDSAVYLCASSLAGTGAGYGYTFGSGTRLTVV.

This chain links TRBV5-6 with TRBJ1-1, with 10 bases that match TRBD1. Per germline, CDR1 SGHDT and CDR2 YYEEEE. This CDR3 region has 14 residues. V shed 3 bases and J 7 bases; nucleotides not matched to a gene: 6. The CDR3 bases are TGTGCCAGCAGCTGGGGGACAGGGGTGGTTGAAGCTTTCTTT. Translated: CASSWGTGVVEAFF.

This clone was detected once. The chain links TRBV11-2 to TRBJ2-1, with 12 positions matching TRBD2. The CDR3 has 17 residues. V lost 6 bases to trimming and J lost 7 bases; unmatched junction nucleotides: 13. Germline V gene data show CDR1 as SGHAT and CDR2 as FQNNGV. CDR3 residues: CASRSMPSGRGSNEQFF. The CDR3 bases are TGTGCCAGCAGATCCATGCCTAGCGGGAGGGGTAGTAATGAGCAGTTCTTC. Based on the CDR3 plus reference TRBV11-2 and TRBJ2-1, the full variable domain is EAGVAQSPRYKIIEKRQSVAFWCNPISGHATLYWYQQILGQGPKLLIQFQNNGVVDDSQLPKDRFSAERLKGVDSTLKIQPAKLEDSAVYLCASRSMPSGRGSNEQFFGPGTRLTVL.

The V and J genes are TRBV19 and TRBJ2-5; TRBD2 agrees at 9 bases. Germline CDR1 and CDR2: LNHDA and SQIVND (reference sequence). The CDR3 loop spans 15 amino acids. The V and J ends lost 3 bases and 7 bases, in that order; junction bases with no gene match: 9. CDR3 in DNA: TGTGCCAGTAGTATCGCTAGCGGGACCCTGAGGACCCAGTACTTC. It codes for CASSIASGTLRTQYF.

This chain joins TRBV7-8 and TRBJ2-3, with 7 bases aligning to TRBD2. Germline lookup yields CDR1 SGHVS and CDR2 FQNEAQ. The CDR3 consists of 11 residues. Trimming removed 4 bases from V and 8 bases from J; junction bases left unmatched: 0. The CDR3 nucleotides read TGTGCCAGCAGCTCGGGGGGTACGCAGTATTTT. It translates to CASSSGGTQYF.

Comments on this clone: The same CDR3 is also encoded by other DNA sequences in this sample. The rearrangement links TRBV18 to TRBJ1-4; 7 bases align to TRBD1. The germline V gene has CDR1 KGHSH and CDR2 LQKENI. This CDR3 spans 14 amino acids. With V trimmed by 2 bases and J by 6 bases, 3 bases remained unmatched. CDR3 region: CASSPGQGDEKLFF. Here the CDR3 DNA reads TGTGCCAGCTCACCAGGGCAGGGGGATGAAAAACTGTTTTTT.

The chain links TRBV19 to TRBJ2-2; perhaps TRBD2 as D (5 bases). The germline gives CDR1 LNHDA, CDR2 SQIVND (reference sequence). The V end lost 7 bases, the J end lost 0 bases, and 15 bases lay between the germline ends. The CDR3 covers 16 residues. CDR3 in amino acids: CASTRGTGANTGELFF. CDR3 DNA sequence: TGTGCCAGTACCCGGGGAACGGGCGCGAACACCGGGGAGCTGTTTTTT.

This clone occurred once. The chain employs TRBV6-2 or TRBV6-3 and TRBJ1-2; possibly TRBD1 for D (5 bases). Germline V gene sequence: CDR1 MNHEY, CDR2 SVGEGT. This CDR3 comprises 14 residues. V lost 0 bases and J lost 6, with 11 bases in between. CDR3 sequence: CASSYSNQQDGYTF. DNA for the CDR3: TGTGCCAGCAGTTACTCGAATCAACAGGATGGCTACACCTTC.

A single count supports this clone. The V and J genes are TRBV18 and TRBJ2-7; tentatively, D is TRBD2 (6 bases). This CDR3 contains 14 residues. Germline V CDR1 and CDR2: KGHSH, LQKENI. Between the trimmed V and J ends, which lost 6 bases and 4 bases, there was a span of 16 bases. This CDR3 is CASSPVGEEYEQYF. The CDR3 DNA reads TGTGCCAGCTCCCCCGTGGGGGAGGAGTACGAGCAGTACTTC.

In its sample, this clone was seen a few times. This CDR3 reads CASSLGGAVFTDTQYF. The DNA of the CDR3 is TGTGCCAGCAGCTTAGGAGGAGCGGTCTTCACAGATACGCAGTATTTT. J is TRBJ2-3 and V is TRBV13, with a weak D call TRBD2 (5 bases). This CDR3 has 16 residues. V was cut by 0 bases and J by 2 bases, with 12 bases left in between. CDR1 PRHDT and CDR2 FYEKMQ come from the germline V gene (reference sequence).

The V gene is TRBV7-9, the J gene TRBJ1-2; 7 bases are shared with TRBD1. There are 13 residues in the CDR3. Germline V gene sequence: CDR1 SEHNR, CDR2 FQNEAQ (reference sequence). V gave up 2 bases and J gave up 7 bases; unmatched junction bases: 4. Here the CDR3 reads CASSLLGGVGYTF. The CDR3 nucleotides are TGTGCCAGCAGCTTATTAGGGGGCGTTGGCTACACCTTC.

The chain recombines TRBV27 with TRBJ2-7, with 11 bases matching TRBD1. The CDR3 has 17 residues. Trimming cost V 4 bases and J 5 bases; bases outside gene matches: 13. Looked up from germline, CDR1 is MNHEY and CDR2 is SMNVEV (reference sequence). The CDR3 nucleotides read TGTGCCAGCAGTTCAACACAAAACGGACAGGGGGCCGACGAGCAGTACTTC. Translating it yields CASSSTQNGQGADEQYF.